These 10 T cell receptor beta chains share one sample of origin, sequenced in a study of blood T cell repertoires in COVID-19. TCRdb's table, derived via immunoSEQ multiplex PCR, lists solely in-frame clones and lacks some. The sample contains around 480,000 clones, around 90% of which appear only once. The source material was PBMCs or T cells enriched from blood (not recorded which). The source of these receptors is a woman aged 18-29 years who had recovered from COVID-19.

This sequence joins TRBV10-1 and TRBJ1-1; D not resolved. The ends were cut back, 0 bases at V and 11 bases at J, with 16 bases in the middle. Germline CDR1 is WNHNN and CDR2 is SYGVQD (reference sequence). CDR3 length: 14 amino acids. The CDR3 is CASSESGRGREAFF. Written as DNA, the CDR3 is TGCGCCAGCAGTGAGTCGGGGAGAGGGCGTGAGGCTTTCTTT.

The chain has TRBV30 and TRBJ1-2; D might be TRBD1 (6 bases). The CDR3 length is 14 residues. The germline gives CDR1 GTSNPN, CDR2 SVGIG (reference sequence). V lost 3 bases and J lost 4, with 15 bases in between. CDR3 region: CAWSRVGAVYGYTF. CDR3 sequence (DNA): TGTGCCTGGAGCCGGGTGGGGGCAGTCTATGGCTACACCTTC. Drawing the rest from reference TRBV30 and TRBJ1-2, the complete variable domain is SQTIHQWPATLVQPVGSPLSLECTVEGTSNPNLYWYRQAAGRGLQLLFYSVGIGQISSEVPQNLSASRPQDRQFILSSKKLLLSDSGFYLCAWSRVGAVYGYTFGSGTRLTVV.

The genes are TRBV28 and TRBJ1-6, with D unresolved. CDR1 is MDHEN and CDR2 is SYDVKM in the germline V gene. The germline V and J ends were trimmed by 2 bases and 0 bases, with 14 bases remaining between them. CDR3 size: 18 residues. Here the CDR3 DNA reads TGTGCCAGCAGTTTAAGGCCAGGCCCTGGCTCCTATAATTCACCCCTCCACTTT. Translating gives CASSLRPGPGSYNSPLHF.

V is TRBV5-6 and J is TRBJ1-5; D is unresolved. CDR1 SGHDT and CDR2 YYEEEE come from the germline V gene. CDR3 size: 15 residues. V was shortened by 0 bases and J by 5 bases, with 12 bases between the two germline ends. CDR3 residues: CASSLARGGDQPQHF. Here the CDR3 DNA reads TGTGCCAGCAGCTTGGCTCGGGGTGGGGATCAGCCCCAGCATTTT.

The genes are TRBV5-1 and TRBJ2-1; perhaps TRBD1 as D (5 bases). With 3 bases removed from V and 8 bases from J, the gap between germline ends came to 18 bases. Germline V gene lookup returns CDR1 SGHRS and CDR2 YFSETQ. The CDR3 length is 15 residues. In DNA form, the CDR3 reads TGCGCCAGCAGCTCCACAACCCAGGGTATTGATGAGCAGTTCTTC. Protein: CASSSTTQGIDEQFF.

The table lists this clone with a few counts. The V and J genes are TRBV5-1 and TRBJ1-1; 9 bases fit TRBD1. V lost 3 bases, J lost 3 bases, and 3 bases stayed unmatched. This CDR3 has 14 amino acids. Per germline, CDR1 SGHRS and CDR2 YFSETQ. In nucleotides, the CDR3 is TGCGCCAGCAGCTACAGGGGGCCTGACACTGAAGCTTTCTTT. This codes for CASSYRGPDTEAFF.

In its sample, this clone was seen once. The V gene is TRBV27, the J gene TRBJ2-3, with D possibly TRBD2 on 6 matching bases. The CDR3 is 15 amino acids. V lost 2 bases to trimming and J lost 2 bases, with 11 bases between them. Germline CDR1 is MNHEY and CDR2 is SMNVEV (reference sequence). CDR3 protein: CASSLRRDFTDTQYF. DNA of the CDR3: TGTGCCAGCAGTTTAAGAAGGGACTTCACAGATACGCAGTATTTT.

This chain uses TRBV7-9 with TRBJ2-3, with D tentatively TRBD1 (5 bases). The CDR3 runs 15 residues. CDR1 and CDR2 from the germline V gene are SEHNR and FQNEAQ (reference sequence). Trimming removed 5 bases from V and 0 bases from J, with 12 bases in between. CDR3 bases: TGTGCCAGCAGCCTAACAGGTCCTAGCACAGATACGCAGTATTTT. It translates to CASSLTGPSTDTQYF.

The rearrangement links TRBV29-1 to TRBJ2-1, with 10 positions matching TRBD1. Per the germline V gene, CDR1 is SQVTM and CDR2 is ANQGSEA. The V and J ends lost 8 bases and 9 bases, in that order; junction bases with no gene match: 10. This CDR3 has 13 amino acids. The CDR3 DNA sequence: TGCAGCTTTTGGACAGGGGGTGGGAGTGAGCAGTTCTTC. Translation: CSFWTGGGSEQFF.

V gene TRBV6-5 combines with J gene TRBJ1-1; D remains unclear. Germline V gives CDR1 MNHEY, CDR2 SVGAGI. This CDR3 region has 13 residues. V dropped 5 bases and J dropped 1 base, with 8 bases sitting between them. As DNA, the CDR3 is TGTGCCAGCAGTCCCCCTAAGAACACTGAAGCTTTCTTT. Amino acid sequence: CASSPPKNTEAFF.